This is a list of T cell receptor beta chains from one sample in a study of cytomegalovirus exposure and HLA in healthy donors. Method: immunoSEQ multiplex PCR; TCRdb's copy keeps in-frame clones and lacks some. The repertoire holds approximately 200,000 clones, 85% to 90% seen once, with 1.3% in the top ten. The specimen was PBMCs. The receptors come from a human donor in good health. Each CDR3 is given with its conserved first and last residue. The order of the fields is V gene, J gene, clone size, CDR3 length, D gene, CDR3 protein, CDR3 DNA. The D gene is left open where the match is weak. Where a row states a size, it is once, few, many or the class of an expanded clone; other rows omit it.

V gene: TRBV7-6; J gene: TRBJ1-1; clone size: once; CDR3 length: 16; D gene: TRBD1; CDR3 protein: CASSFGGRQGDTEAFF; CDR3 DNA: TGTGCCAGCAGCTTCGGTGGGCGTCAGGGGGACACTGAAGCTTTCTTT
V gene: TRBV19; J gene: TRBJ2-1; clone size: .; CDR3 length: 17; D gene: TRBD1; CDR3 protein: CASSIRTGNSGYNEQFF; CDR3 DNA: TGTGCCAGTAGTATCCGGACAGGGAATAGCGGCTACAATGAGCAGTTCTTC
V gene: TRBV19; J gene: TRBJ1-5; clone size: .; CDR3 length: 16; D gene: TRBD1; CDR3 protein: CASSAGTEGLWQPQHF; CDR3 DNA: TGTGCCAGTAGTGCCGGGACAGAGGGATTATGGCAGCCCCAGCATTTT
V gene: TRBV4-1; J gene: TRBJ1-1; clone size: .; CDR3 length: 11; D gene: .; CDR3 protein: CASSRRAVAFF; CDR3 DNA: TGCGCCAGCAGCCGCAGGGCTGTGGCTTTCTTT
V gene: TRBV7-9; J gene: TRBJ1-2; clone size: .; CDR3 length: 18; D gene: TRBD1; CDR3 protein: CSSSPTPSGTGGLSRYTF; CDR3 DNA: TGTTCCAGCAGCCCCACTCCTTCGGGGACAGGCGGTTTATCACGCTACACCTTC
V gene: TRBV4-1; J gene: TRBJ2-7; clone size: .; CDR3 length: 14; D gene: .; CDR3 protein: CASSLAVGLYEQYF; CDR3 DNA: TGCGCCAGCAGCCTCGCGGTGGGGCTCTACGAGCAGTACTTC
V gene: TRBV20-1; J gene: TRBJ1-2; clone size: .; CDR3 length: 11; D gene: .; CDR3 protein: CSARTGYGYTF; CDR3 DNA: TGCAGTGCTAGAACAGGGTACGGCTACACCTTC
V gene: TRBV5-5; J gene: TRBJ1-2; clone size: once; CDR3 length: 16; D gene: .; CDR3 protein: CASNLVQGRPNYGYTF; CDR3 DNA: TGTGCCAGCAACTTAGTGCAGGGGCGCCCTAACTATGGCTACACCTTC
V gene: TRBV2; J gene: TRBJ2-1; clone size: few; CDR3 length: 15; D gene: TRBD2; CDR3 protein: CASSRRDYNLDEQFF; CDR3 DNA: TGTGCCAGCAGTCGCCGGGACTACAATCTCGATGAGCAGTTCTTC
V gene: TRBV5-1; J gene: TRBJ1-5; clone size: .; CDR3 length: 14; D gene: TRBD1; CDR3 protein: CASSPGGINQPQHF; CDR3 DNA: TGCGCCAGCAGCCCAGGGGGTATCAATCAGCCCCAGCATTTT
V gene: TRBV7-2; J gene: TRBJ2-7; clone size: .; CDR3 length: 15; D gene: TRBD1; CDR3 protein: CASSLGGTGGYEQYF; CDR3 DNA: TGTGCCAGCAGCTTAGGGGGGACAGGGGGCTACGAGCAGTACTTC
V gene: TRBV28; J gene: TRBJ1-2; clone size: .; CDR3 length: 13; D gene: .; CDR3 protein: CASSPVTAHGYTF; CDR3 DNA: TGTGCCAGCAGCCCCGTGACAGCCCATGGCTACACCTTC
V gene: TRBV19; J gene: TRBJ1-1; clone size: .; CDR3 length: 13; D gene: TRBD1; CDR3 protein: CASRSTGGTEAFF; CDR3 DNA: TGTGCCAGTAGGAGCACAGGGGGCACTGAAGCTTTCTTT
V gene: TRBV9; J gene: TRBJ2-3; clone size: .; CDR3 length: 19; D gene: TRBD1; CDR3 protein: CASSPPRDRVEWAGDTQYF; CDR3 DNA: TGTGCCAGCAGCCCACCCCGGGACAGGGTCGAGTGGGCAGGTGATACGCAGTATTTT
V gene: TRBV6-5; J gene: TRBJ2-7; clone size: .; CDR3 length: 15; D gene: .; CDR3 protein: CASKVERHPTYEQYF; CDR3 DNA: TGTGCCAGCAAAGTAGAGCGGCATCCCACCTATGAGCAGTACTTC
V gene: TRBV4-1; J gene: TRBJ1-4; clone size: .; CDR3 length: 12; D gene: .; CDR3 protein: CASSLSGGKLFF; CDR3 DNA: TGCGCCAGCAGCCTCTCCGGGGGGAAACTGTTTTTT
V gene: TRBV4-1; J gene: TRBJ2-2; clone size: .; CDR3 length: 14; D gene: TRBD1; CDR3 protein: CASSQGGTGVGLFF; CDR3 DNA: TGCGCCAGCAGCCAAGGGGGGACAGGGGTCGGGCTGTTTTTT
V gene: TRBV6-5; J gene: TRBJ1-2; clone size: .; CDR3 length: 15; D gene: TRBD1; CDR3 protein: CASSRSVQGAEGYTF; CDR3 DNA: TGTGCCAGCAGCCGATCGGTACAGGGGGCGGAAGGCTACACCTTC
V gene: TRBV18; J gene: TRBJ2-1; clone size: .; CDR3 length: 16; D gene: TRBD2; CDR3 protein: CASSPSSGRTYNEQFF; CDR3 DNA: TGTGCCAGCTCCCCCAGTAGCGGGAGGACCTACAATGAGCAGTTCTTC
V gene: TRBV15; J gene: TRBJ1-3; clone size: .; CDR3 length: 16; D gene: .; CDR3 protein: CATSPRFRGTGNTIYF; CDR3 DNA: TGTGCCACCAGCCCCCGTTTTCGGGGGACGGGAAACACCATATATTTT
V gene: TRBV4-1; J gene: TRBJ2-7; clone size: .; CDR3 length: 14; D gene: .; CDR3 protein: CASSHPLQGREQYF; CDR3 DNA: TGCGCCAGCAGCCATCCATTACAGGGTCGGGAGCAGTACTTC
V gene: TRBV7-9; J gene: TRBJ1-1; clone size: .; CDR3 length: 13; D gene: .; CDR3 protein: CASSTTGNTEAFF; CDR3 DNA: TGTGCCAGCTCCACTACAGGGAACACTGAAGCTTTCTTT
V gene: TRBV5-5; J gene: TRBJ2-7; clone size: .; CDR3 length: 14; D gene: TRBD1; CDR3 protein: CASSSQGLPYEQYF; CDR3 DNA: TGTGCCAGCAGCTCACAGGGGCTCCCCTACGAGCAGTACTTC
V gene: TRBV12-5; J gene: TRBJ2-1; clone size: .; CDR3 length: 17; D gene: .; CDR3 protein: CASGLVRSSGSYNEQFF; CDR3 DNA: TGTGCTAGTGGTTTGGTACGAAGTAGCGGTTCCTACAATGAGCAGTTCTTC
V gene: TRBV5-6; J gene: TRBJ1-4; clone size: few; CDR3 length: 14; D gene: .; CDR3 protein: CASSWGGVNEKLFF; CDR3 DNA: TGTGCCAGCAGCTGGGGGGGAGTCAATGAAAAACTGTTTTTT
V gene: TRBV28; J gene: TRBJ2-3; clone size: .; CDR3 length: 12; D gene: .; CDR3 protein: CASRETLDTQYF; CDR3 DNA: TGTGCCAGCAGGGAGACTCTTGATACGCAGTATTTT
V gene: TRBV5-1; J gene: TRBJ2-1; clone size: .; CDR3 length: 13; D gene: TRBD2; CDR3 protein: CATRTSGSGEQFF; CDR3 DNA: TGCGCCACCAGGACTAGCGGGAGTGGTGAGCAGTTCTTC
V gene: TRBV28; J gene: TRBJ2-7; clone size: once; CDR3 length: 16; D gene: TRBD2; CDR3 protein: CASSLYLAGGPYEQYF; CDR3 DNA: TGTGCCAGCAGTTTATATCTAGCGGGAGGGCCCTACGAGCAGTACTTC
V gene: TRBV6-7; J gene: TRBJ1-2; clone size: .; CDR3 length: 15; D gene: TRBD1; CDR3 protein: CASGTDRILRYGYTF; CDR3 DNA: TGTGCCAGCGGGACGGACAGGATTCTGCGTTATGGCTACACCTTC
V gene: TRBV28; J gene: TRBJ2-7; clone size: once; CDR3 length: 15; D gene: TRBD2; CDR3 protein: CASSTLAGGTYEQYF; CDR3 DNA: TGTGCCAGCAGTACATTAGCGGGAGGTACCTACGAGCAGTACTTC
V gene: TRBV5-4; J gene: TRBJ1-1; clone size: .; CDR3 length: 14; D gene: TRBD1; CDR3 protein: CASSSDRGNTEAFF; CDR3 DNA: TGTGCCAGCAGCTCAGACAGGGGGAACACTGAAGCTTTCTTT
V gene: TRBV4-1; J gene: TRBJ1-2; clone size: .; CDR3 length: 15; D gene: TRBD1; CDR3 protein: CASSQAGGSTYGYTF; CDR3 DNA: TGCGCCAGCAGCCAAGCAGGGGGCTCGACGTATGGCTACACCTTC
V gene: TRBV5-1; J gene: TRBJ1-2; clone size: .; CDR3 length: 14; D gene: TRBD1; CDR3 protein: CASSEGQANYGYTF; CDR3 DNA: TGCGCCAGCAGCGAAGGACAGGCCAACTATGGCTACACCTTC
V gene: TRBV5-4; J gene: TRBJ2-1; clone size: .; CDR3 length: 16; D gene: .; CDR3 protein: CASSLNRGLEPNEQFF; CDR3 DNA: TGTGCCAGCAGCTTGAATAGGGGACTCGAACCGAATGAGCAGTTCTTC
V gene: TRBV7-2; J gene: TRBJ2-2; clone size: .; CDR3 length: 14; D gene: .; CDR3 protein: CASSQNRDNGELFF; CDR3 DNA: TGTGCCAGCAGCCAAAACAGGGATAACGGGGAGCTGTTTTTT
V gene: TRBV29-1; J gene: TRBJ2-7; clone size: .; CDR3 length: 15; D gene: .; CDR3 protein: CSVEPPGDGTYEQYF; CDR3 DNA: TGCAGCGTTGAGCCCCCAGGGGACGGGACCTACGAGCAGTACTTC
V gene: TRBV6-5; J gene: TRBJ1-1; clone size: .; CDR3 length: 16; D gene: .; CDR3 protein: CASSYGAGVGNSEAFF; CDR3 DNA: TGTGCCAGCAGTTACGGGGCAGGGGTGGGGAACTCTGAAGCTTTCTTT
V gene: TRBV6-6; J gene: TRBJ2-1; clone size: once; CDR3 length: 14; D gene: .; CDR3 protein: CASSYSGSLDEQFF; CDR3 DNA: TGTGCCAGCAGTTACTCGGGGAGTTTGGATGAGCAGTTCTTC
V gene: TRBV2; J gene: TRBJ1-3; clone size: .; CDR3 length: 13; D gene: .; CDR3 protein: CASSRDTRNTIYF; CDR3 DNA: TGTGCCAGCAGCCGGGACACTAGAAACACCATATATTTT
V gene: TRBV7-9; J gene: TRBJ1-1; clone size: once; CDR3 length: 14; D gene: .; CDR3 protein: CASSLWETRTEAFF; CDR3 DNA: TGTGCCAGCAGCTTATGGGAGACGAGGACTGAAGCTTTCTTT
V gene: TRBV21-1; J gene: TRBJ1-3; clone size: few; CDR3 length: 15; D gene: .; CDR3 protein: CASSKLQTTGNTIYF; CDR3 DNA: TGTGCCAGCAGCAAACTACAGACGACTGGAAACACCATATATTTT
V gene: TRBV5-4; J gene: TRBJ1-3; clone size: .; CDR3 length: 15; D gene: .; CDR3 protein: CASSSRHSSGNTIYF; CDR3 DNA: TGTGCCAGCAGCTCCCGACACAGCTCTGGAAACACCATATATTTT
V gene: TRBV4-1; J gene: TRBJ2-1; clone size: .; CDR3 length: 15; D gene: TRBD2; CDR3 protein: CASSPPAGLENEQFF; CDR3 DNA: TGCGCCAGCAGCCCACCGGCGGGACTAGAAAATGAGCAGTTCTTC
V gene: TRBV7-3; J gene: TRBJ2-2; clone size: .; CDR3 length: 16; D gene: TRBD2; CDR3 protein: CASSPLAGVDTGELFF; CDR3 DNA: TGTGCCAGCAGCCCTTTAGCGGGAGTGGACACCGGGGAGCTGTTTTTT
V gene: TRBV7-9; J gene: TRBJ2-7; clone size: .; CDR3 length: 15; D gene: TRBD2; CDR3 protein: CASSHTMGGSIEQYF; CDR3 DNA: TGTGCCAGCAGCCATACTATGGGCGGGAGTATCGAGCAGTACTTC
V gene: TRBV29-1; J gene: TRBJ2-7; clone size: .; CDR3 length: 12; D gene: TRBD2; CDR3 protein: CSVGLADYEQYF; CDR3 DNA: TGCAGCGTGGGACTAGCGGACTACGAGCAGTACTTC
V gene: TRBV10-2; J gene: TRBJ2-7; clone size: once; CDR3 length: 15; D gene: TRBD2; CDR3 protein: CASSDGGGRDYEQYF; CDR3 DNA: TGCGCCAGCAGTGACGGTGGCGGGAGGGACTACGAGCAGTACTTC
V gene: TRBV5-4; J gene: TRBJ1-6; clone size: .; CDR3 length: 14; D gene: TRBD1; CDR3 protein: CAGSDRGENSPLHF; CDR3 DNA: TGTGCCGGATCAGACAGGGGCGAAAATTCACCCCTCCACTTT
V gene: TRBV19; J gene: TRBJ2-6; clone size: .; CDR3 length: 16; D gene: .; CDR3 protein: CASSNRASSGANVLTF; CDR3 DNA: TGTGCCAGTAGTAACAGGGCGAGCTCTGGGGCCAACGTCCTGACTTTC
V gene: TRBV5-4; J gene: TRBJ2-2; clone size: .; CDR3 length: 19; D gene: .; CDR3 protein: CASSLAKGGAGVMTGELFF; CDR3 DNA: TGTGCCAGCAGCTTGGCCAAGGGGGGTGCGGGAGTGATGACCGGGGAGCTGTTTTTT